Following are 16 T cell receptor beta chains from one sample sequenced in a study of CD8 T cells in ankylosing spondylitis. TCRdb reprocessed the 5' RACE reads with MiXCR, giving one entry per CDR3 protein. This table holds about 150,000 distinct CDR3 sequences, around 32% found once. The sequenced sample was synovial fluid, either unsorted or a sorted T cell fraction (not recorded which). The receptors here all came from a male donor with ankylosing spondylitis.

The sample holds a few counts of this clonotype. V is TRBV20-1 and J is TRBJ1-4; D gene ambiguous. Trimming stripped 3 bases from V and 5 bases from J, with 4 bases between. The germline V gene has CDR1 DFQATT and CDR2 SNEGSKA (reference sequence). The CDR3 sequence is 11 residues long. CDR3 sequence: CSARINEKLFF. CDR3 DNA sequence: TGCAGTGCTAGGATAAATGAAAAACTGTTTTTT.

This clonotype was recorded a few times. This chain connects TRBV4-3 to TRBJ2-1; TRBD1 aligns across 9 bases. The CDR3 length is 16 residues. CDR1 LGHNA and CDR2 YSLEER come from the germline V gene. Trimming removed 1 base from V and 8 bases from J; junction bases left unmatched: 9. The CDR3 is CASSQGWGQGFDEQFF. Here the CDR3 DNA reads TGCGCCAGCAGCCAAGGGTGGGGACAGGGATTTGATGAGCAGTTCTTC.

J is TRBJ2-2 and V is TRBV6-1, with D tentatively TRBD1 (5 bases). V lost 0 bases and J lost 6, with 5 bases in between. CDR3 length: 13 amino acids. CDR1 and CDR2 (germline): MNHNS, SASEGT. In nucleotides, the CDR3 is TGTGCCAGCAGTGAAGCAGGGGCCGGGGAGCTGTTTTTT. The encoded protein is CASSEAGAGELFF.

This clonotype was detected once. This rearrangement joins TRBV14 to TRBJ1-5; D call uncertain. The germline V and J ends were trimmed by 4 bases and 6 bases, with 10 bases remaining between them. CDR3 length: 13 residues. Germline CDR1 is SGHDN and CDR2 is FVKESK. The CDR3 region has the DNA TGTGCCAGCAGCCGAACCCGCGGTCAGCCCCAGCATTTT. Residues: CASSRTRGQPQHF. The entire variable domain, with the rest obtained from reference TRBV14 and TRBJ1-5, is as follows: EAGVTQFPSHSVIEKGQTVTLRCDPISGHDNLYWYRRVMGKEIKFLLHFVKESKQDESGMPNNRFLAERTGGTYSTLKVQPAELEDSGVYFCASSRTRGQPQHFGDGTRLSIL.

This clonotype has more than one count but fewer than ten. The rearrangement uses TRBV27 and TRBJ1-5, with D possibly being TRBD1 (6 bases). Germline V gene data show CDR1 as MNHEY and CDR2 as SMNVEV (reference sequence). V dropped 5 bases and J dropped 7 bases, with 12 bases sitting between them. This CDR3 has 13 residues. CDR3 amino acids: CASSRGGDQPQHF. In DNA, the CDR3 is TGTGCCAGCAGTAGAGGGGGGGACCAGCCCCAGCATTTT.

This clonotype has a count of ten or more. The rearrangement links TRBV28 to TRBJ2-7, with 9 bases identical to TRBD2. CDR1 and CDR2 (germline): MDHEN, SYDVKM. This CDR3 is built from 16 residues. V lost 4 bases to trimming and J lost 4 bases; unmatched junction nucleotides: 11. Here the CDR3 reads CASSSYSGSGQYEQYF. The CDR3 DNA reads TGTGCCAGCAGTTCCTATAGCGGGAGCGGGCAGTACGAGCAGTACTTC.

This clonotype was observed a handful of times. The chain recombines TRBV18 with TRBJ2-1, with D perhaps assigned TRBD1 or TRBD2 (6 bases each). The CDR3 spans 18 residues. From germline, CDR1 is KGHSH and CDR2 LQKENI. V lost 2 bases and J 4 bases, leaving 21 bases between the germline ends. CDR3 sequence: CASSPTRPGAGGYNEQFF. The CDR3 DNA reads TGTGCCAGCTCACCAACCCGGCCGGGGGCTGGTGGTTACAATGAGCAGTTCTTC.

V is TRBV3-1 and J is TRBJ2-5; 7 positions match TRBD2. This CDR3 comprises 16 residues. V gave up 2 bases and J gave up 4 bases; unmatched junction bases: 10. Germline CDR1 and CDR2: LGHDT and YNNKEL (reference sequence). In DNA, the CDR3 is TGTGCCAGCAGCCAATCGGTGGGAGGGCCAGGAGAGACCCAGTACTTC. It specifies CASSQSVGGPGETQYF.

This clonotype showed up just a few times. The chain is built from TRBV20-1 and TRBJ2-1, with 10 bases identical to TRBD2. The trim removed 5 bases at V and 4 bases at J, leaving 5 bases unmatched. This CDR3 has 14 amino acids. Germline V gene sequence: CDR1 DFQATT, CDR2 SNEGSKA (reference sequence). The CDR3 spells CSAVSGGSYNEQFF. For the CDR3, the DNA is TGCAGTGCTGTTAGCGGGGGGTCTTACAATGAGCAGTTCTTC.

In its sample, this clonotype was seen a few times. V is TRBV12-3 or TRBV12-4 and J is TRBJ2-3; no clear D gene. V was pared by 6 bases and J by 9 bases, with 25 bases between. The CDR3 is 16 amino acids. The CDR3 reads CASRHHSGGPQSTQYF. As DNA, the CDR3 is TGTGCCAGCAGACACCACTCAGGCGGTCCCCAATCAACGCAGTATTTT.

This clonotype occurred a few times. V gene TRBV6-2 or TRBV6-3 combines with J gene TRBJ1-2; 7 nucleotides align to TRBD1. CDR1 and CDR2 (germline): MNHEY, SVGEGT. After removal of 6 bases from V and 6 bases from J, the junction contained 10 bases not matched to a gene. CDR3 length equals 14 residues. CDR3: CASRRQGARDGYTF. DNA of the CDR3: TGTGCCAGCAGACGACAGGGTGCGAGAGATGGCTACACCTTC.

Many counts were recorded for this clonotype. V gene TRBV3-1 combines with J gene TRBJ2-1; TRBD2 matches at 7 bases. CDR3 size: 11 residues. The ends lost 4 bases at V and 9 bases at J; junction bases unmatched: 0. Per germline, CDR1 LGHDT and CDR2 YNNKEL (reference sequence). The CDR3 nucleotides are TGTGCCAGCAGCCGGGGGGGTGAGCAGTTCTTC. Translated: CASSRGGEQFF.

V and J are TRBV28 and TRBJ2-5, with 9 positions matching TRBD1. V was clipped by 5 bases and J by 6 bases; unmatched bases: 7. CDR1 and CDR2 (germline): MDHEN, SYDVKM. The CDR3 loop spans 14 amino acids. CDR3 sequence reads: CASSGQGSLKTQYF. DNA for the CDR3: TGTGCCAGCAGTGGACAGGGGAGCTTAAAGACCCAGTACTTC.

The rearrangement joins TRBV15 to TRBJ1-1; tentative D call: TRBD1 (5 bases). Per germline, CDR1 LNHNV and CDR2 YYDKDF (reference sequence). The CDR3 contains 14 residues. Trimming took off 0 bases at V and 6 bases at J, with 11 bases between the two ends. The CDR3 loop reads CATSREMGVAEAFF. CDR3 bases: TGTGCCACCAGCAGAGAAATGGGGGTGGCTGAAGCTTTCTTT.

This clonotype was counted a few times. The genes are TRBV5-1 and TRBJ2-7, with 9 bases identical to TRBD2. This CDR3 has 15 amino acids. Germline V gene sequence: CDR1 SGHRS, CDR2 YFSETQ. Trimming at V came to 3 bases and at J to 5 bases, leaving 9 bases not matched to a gene. DNA for the CDR3: TGCGCCAGCAGCTCCTTTAGCGGGAGTTTGAACGAGCAGTACTTC. This encodes CASSSFSGSLNEQYF.

In its sample, this clonotype was seen a few times. V gene TRBV20-1 combines with J gene TRBJ2-3, with TRBD2 identical over 7 bases. The CDR3 runs to 15 residues. The trim removed 0 bases at V and 4 bases at J, leaving 7 bases unmatched. Germline CDR1 DFQATT, CDR2 SNEGSKA (reference sequence). The CDR3 region has the DNA TGCAGTGCTAGAGATGGCGGGGAGGGAGCAGATACGCAGTATTTT. This encodes CSARDGGEGADTQYF.